This paragraph reports one TCR beta chain. The CDR3 runs 14 residues. Trimming took 5 bases from V and 2 from J; bases not matched to a gene: 5. In germline, CDR1 is GTSNPN, CDR2 SVGIG (reference sequence). TCRdb's table, derived via immunoSEQ multiplex PCR, lists solely in-frame clones and lacks some. The sample has 250,000 to 300,000 clones; about 85% are singletons. The source of the sample is a study of blood T cell repertoires in COVID-19. Study summary: Sample material is recorded as cDNA or gDNA derived from T cells, B-cell-depleted T cells, or PBMCs.

The receptor was isolated from a woman aged 45 to 65 who had recovered from COVID-19. The specimen was peripheral blood. The chain couples TRBV30 to TRBJ1-5, with 8 positions matching TRBD1. CDR3 in amino acids: CAWAGGLGNQPQHF. The CDR3 bases are TGTGCCTGGGCAGGGGGCTTGGGCAATCAGCCCCAGCATTTT.